These T cell receptor beta chains were read from a single sample in a study of identical twins. MiXCR was run by TCRdb on the 5' RACE reads, yielding one entry per CDR3 protein. This sample has nearly 250,000 distinct CDR3 sequences, with 5.5% to 7% found just once. These data were also reused for a study on yellow fever vaccine responses in identical twins.

Sequencing used memory (CD45RO+) T cells sorted from blood. Receptor source: a woman under 30 in good health. CDR3s include the opening cysteine and the closing phenylalanine or tryptophan. The order of the fields is V gene, J gene, clone size, D gene, CDR3 protein, CDR3 DNA. The D gene is left open where the match is weak. Only part of the rows carry a size: once, few, many, or a class if the clone is expanded.

TRBV12-3/TRBV12-4	TRBJ1-1	many	.	CASSPGAGRNLGAFF	TGTGCCAGCAGTCCCGGGGCCGGGAGAAATCTGGGAGCTTTCTTT
TRBV7-9	TRBJ1-5	many	TRBD1	CASSLDGTGGQPQHF	TGTGCCAGCAGCTTAGACGGGACAGGGGGCCAGCCCCAGCATTTT
TRBV18	TRBJ1-5	many	TRBD1	CASSPGQGGGGNQPQHF	TGTGCCAGCTCACCTGGACAGGGGGGAGGTGGCAATCAGCCCCAGCATTTT
TRBV29-1	TRBJ2-5	many	TRBD1	CSVFGQGGGETQYF	TGCAGCGTTTTTGGACAGGGCGGCGGAGAGACCCAGTACTTC
TRBV6-1	TRBJ2-5	few	.	CASTPSGSRETQYF	TGTGCCAGCACCCCGTCCGGATCTAGGGAGACCCAGTACTTC
TRBV28	TRBJ2-1	.	.	CASSSRVRWIEQFF	TGTGCCAGCAGTTCCAGGGTGCGATGGATTGAGCAGTTCTTC
TRBV6-1	TRBJ2-5	.	.	CASSTYVRETQYF	TGTGCCAGCAGCACCTATGTAAGGGAGACCCAGTACTTC
TRBV7-9	TRBJ2-3	many	.	CATNTDTQYF	TGTGCCACCAACACAGATACGCAGTATTTT
TRBV5-6	TRBJ2-2	many	.	CASSFGPTGELFF	TGTGCCAGCAGCTTCGGGCCCACCGGGGAGCTGTTTTTT
TRBV5-1	TRBJ2-7	many	TRBD2	CASRKGTSGIYEQYF	TGCGCCAGCAGAAAAGGGACTAGCGGGATCTACGAGCAGTACTTC
TRBV3-1	TRBJ2-1	few	TRBD2	CASTRGTSGYNEQFF	TGTGCCAGCACCCGCGGGACTAGCGGATACAATGAGCAGTTCTTC
TRBV4-1	TRBJ1-5	few	TRBD1	CASSPQTGGNQPQHF	TGCGCCAGCAGCCCCCAAACAGGGGGCAATCAGCCCCAGCATTTT
TRBV28	TRBJ2-3	many	TRBD2	CASNRLAGGGADTQYF	TGTGCCAGCAATCGGCTAGCGGGGGGCGGGGCAGATACGCAGTATTTT
TRBV24-1	TRBJ2-5	many	.	CATSDGVVVSGETQYF	TGTGCCACCAGTGATGGGGTCGTCGTATCGGGGGAGACCCAGTACTTC
TRBV6-2/TRBV6-3	TRBJ2-2	many	TRBD1	CASGFRGWNTGELFF	TGTGCCAGCGGGTTCAGGGGGTGGAACACCGGGGAGCTGTTTTTT
TRBV3-1	TRBJ2-2	few	.	CASSLRDAGELFF	TGTGCCAGCAGCCTAAGGGATGCCGGGGAGCTGTTTTTT
TRBV4-2	TRBJ1-6	many	.	CASSQQGDSPLHF	TGTGCCAGCAGCCAGCAGGGTGATTCACCCCTCCACTTT
TRBV20-1	TRBJ2-4	.	.	CSARDRLQGTKNIQYF	TGCAGTGCTAGAGATCGCCTTCAAGGAACCAAAAACATTCAGTACTTC
TRBV12-3/TRBV12-4	TRBJ2-5	few	.	CASSLGALRETQYF	TGTGCCAGCAGTTTGGGTGCGCTACGTGAGACCCAGTACTTC
TRBV19	TRBJ2-1	.	.	CASRPPSDSSEQFF	TGTGCCAGTAGGCCCCCCTCGGACTCAAGTGAGCAGTTCTTC
TRBV7-3	TRBJ2-1	.	TRBD2	CASSLTGTSGRRYNEQFF	TGTGCCAGCAGCTTAACGGGGACTAGCGGGAGGAGGTACAATGAGCAGTTCTTC
TRBV19	TRBJ1-2	.	.	CASSIGNELLYGYTF	TGTGCCAGTAGTATCGGGAACGAGCTCCTCTATGGCTACACCTTC
TRBV28	TRBJ2-6	many	TRBD1	CASTGIDGTGFFSGANVLTF	TGTGCCAGCACCGGAATCGACGGGACAGGGTTTTTCTCTGGGGCCAACGTCCTGACTTTC
TRBV5-6	TRBJ1-2	.	.	CASSPGLTNYGYTF	TGTGCCAGCAGTCCTGGTCTTACTAACTATGGCTACACCTTC